Presented here are 27 T cell receptor beta chains from one specimen sequenced in a study of T cells in localized non-small cell lung cancer. Here immunoSEQ multiplex PCR was the method, and the copy in TCRdb shows in-frame clones only, minus some. The sample contains some 24,000 clones, around 90% of which appear only once. The sequences come from peripheral blood, collected before any cancer treatment. These receptor sequences come from a man aged 35 to 69 with stage III squamous cell lung carcinoma.

This rearrangement joins TRBV6-1 to TRBJ2-3, with D unclear. The ends were cut back, 0 bases at V and 4 bases at J, with 5 bases in the middle. The CDR3 extends over 13 amino acids. Germline assignment: CDR1 MNHNS and CDR2 SASEGT. As DNA, the CDR3 is TGTGCCAGCAGTGAAGCAGGAGCAGATACGCAGTATTTT. Its protein is CASSEAGADTQYF.

This chain links TRBV15 with TRBJ1-4; the D gene is possibly TRBD1 (5 bases). The CDR3 has 15 residues. Per the germline V gene, CDR1 is LNHNV and CDR2 is YYDKDF (reference sequence). V lost 1 base, J lost 8 bases, and 14 bases lay in between. CDR3 loop: CATSRGRQGREKLFF. CDR3 nucleotides: TGTGCCACCAGCAGAGGACGGCAGGGAAGGGAAAAACTGTTTTTT.

The chain carries TRBV5-4 and TRBJ2-3, with TRBD1 matching over 7 bases. The V segment lost 4 bases and the J segment 7 bases; nucleotides outside the gene matches: 6. The length of the CDR3 is 13 residues. Germline values: CDR1 SGHNT, CDR2 YYREEE (reference sequence). Here the CDR3 reads CASSPQGSNTQYF. The CDR3 DNA is TGTGCCAGCAGCCCACAGGGGTCAAATACGCAGTATTTT.

Of note for this clone: Other nucleotide sequences from this sample produce the same CDR3. The chain is built from TRBV29-1 and TRBJ2-3; 8 bases are shared with TRBD2. The V gene end was trimmed by 6 bases and the J gene end by 1 base; junction bases not matched to a gene: 6. Germline lookup yields CDR1 SQVTM and CDR2 ANQGSEA. The CDR3 has 14 amino acids. CDR3 in amino acids: CSVRAGGRTDTQYF. CDR3 in DNA: TGCAGCGTGAGGGCGGGGGGACGCACAGATACGCAGTATTTT.

CDR3 residues: CASSLASGGYTDTQYF. CDR3 bases: TGCGCCAGCAGCTTGGCTAGCGGGGGGTACACAGATACGCAGTATTTT. The V gene is TRBV5-1, the J gene TRBJ2-3, with 11 bases identical to TRBD2. The CDR3 is made up of 16 amino acids. V lost 0 bases to trimming and J lost 2 bases; unmatched junction nucleotides: 2. Germline lookup yields CDR1 SGHRS and CDR2 YFSETQ.

The rearrangement joins TRBV15 to TRBJ2-3, with a tentative D call TRBD1 (6 bases). Trimming took 1 base from V and 2 from J, leaving 10 bases between them. CDR1 and CDR2 (germline): LNHNV, YYDKDF (reference sequence). CDR3 size: 15 residues. The CDR3 DNA is TGTGCCACCAGCAGAGGTGGACAGACCACAGATACGCAGTATTTT. As protein: CATSRGGQTTDTQYF. Full variable domain (missing parts from reference TRBV15 and TRBJ2-3): DAMVIQNPRYQVTQFGKPVTLSCSQTLNHNVMYWYQQKSSQAPKLLFHYYDKDFNNEADTPDNFQSRRPNTSFCFLDIRSPGLGDTAMYLCATSRGGQTTDTQYFGPGTRLTVL.

V usage is TRBV7-2 and J usage is TRBJ1-1, with D tentatively TRBD1 (6 bases). The CDR3 contains 16 residues. Germline values: CDR1 SGHTA, CDR2 FQGNSA. V gave up 4 bases and J gave up 1 base, with 16 bases separating them. The CDR3 protein is CASSSWRTATNTEAFF. The CDR3 coding sequence is TGTGCCAGCAGCTCATGGAGGACAGCGACGAACACTGAAGCTTTCTTT.

This clone was seen more than once but under ten times. The chain carries TRBV4-2 and TRBJ1-1; TRBD1 might be the D (6 bases). This CDR3 comprises 16 residues. The germline V and J ends were trimmed by 4 bases and 1 base, with 16 bases remaining between them. The germline CDR1 and CDR2 sequences are LGHNA and YNFKEQ. The chain's CDR3 is CASSPHREGRNTEAFF. As DNA, the CDR3 is TGTGCCAGCAGCCCTCACAGGGAGGGGAGGAACACTGAAGCTTTCTTT.

V is TRBV28 and J is TRBJ1-6; 8 bases agree with TRBD1. This CDR3 comprises 16 residues. The V gene's germline CDR1 is MDHEN and CDR2 SYDVKM. The V gene end was trimmed by 3 bases and the J gene end by 6 bases; junction bases not matched to a gene: 7. CDR3 sequence: CASSLETGVPNSPLHF. The CDR3 region has the DNA TGTGCCAGCAGTTTGGAGACAGGGGTGCCTAATTCACCCCTCCACTTT.

The V gene is TRBV18, the J gene TRBJ1-5, with a weak D call TRBD1 (6 bases). The length of the CDR3 is 16 residues. V shed 2 bases and J shed 4 bases, with 15 bases lying between them. Germline CDR1 KGHSH, CDR2 LQKENI. The DNA for the CDR3 is TGTGCCAGCTCACCAGGCCTGACAGGTCCTAATCAGCCCCAGCATTTT. Amino acids: CASSPGLTGPNQPQHF.

This clone appeared once. The chain has TRBV30 and TRBJ2-7; TRBD1 is a possible D gene (6 bases). This CDR3 is 12 amino acids long. CDR1 and CDR2 from the germline V gene are GTSNPN and SVGIG (reference sequence). Trimming cost V 3 bases and J 4 bases, with 10 bases left between them. CDR3 DNA: TGTGCCTGGAGGGACAGCGCGTACGAGCAGTACTTC. Its translation: CAWRDSAYEQYF.

The chain couples TRBV7-2 to TRBJ2-5, with 12 bases matching TRBD2. CDR1 is SGHTA and CDR2 is FQGNSA in the germline V gene. The CDR3 covers 16 residues. V was clipped by 6 bases and J by 4 bases; unmatched bases: 9. The CDR3 coding sequence is TGTGCCAGCAGTCCCCTAAGACTAGCGGGAGCAGAGACCCAGTACTTC. This translates into CASSPLRLAGAETQYF.

The rearrangement links TRBV29-1 to TRBJ1-1, with D unclear. The length of the CDR3 is 14 residues. The V end lost 1 base, the J end lost 7 bases, and 16 bases lay between the germline ends. From germline, CDR1 is SQVTM and CDR2 ANQGSEA. CDR3 region: CSVEALDTPLEAFF. The CDR3, as DNA: TGCAGCGTTGAAGCCCTTGACACACCTCTTGAAGCTTTCTTT.

The chain uses TRBV28 and TRBJ1-2; 7 nucleotides agree with TRBD1. Unmatched junction bases numbered 14, after V lost 2 bases and J lost 8 bases. The V gene's germline CDR1 is MDHEN and CDR2 SYDVKM. This CDR3 region has 16 residues. The CDR3 sequence is CASSLVPGGGRKGYTF. The CDR3 nucleotides are TGTGCCAGCAGTTTAGTGCCAGGGGGAGGTCGGAAGGGCTACACCTTC.

V usage is TRBV19 and J usage is TRBJ1-1; 8 nucleotides align to TRBD1. Germline values: CDR1 LNHDA, CDR2 SQIVND (reference sequence). This CDR3 contains 14 residues. Germline trimming cut 6 bases from V and 3 bases from J; bases unmatched to any gene: 6. The CDR3 DNA reads TGTGCCAGTAGGGCAGGGGGCAAGGACACTGAAGCTTTCTTT. It translates to CASRAGGKDTEAFF.

The chain uses TRBV7-3 and TRBJ2-2, with D possibly matching TRBD2 (7 bases). The CDR3 is 16 amino acids. With 5 bases removed from V and 7 bases from J, the gap between germline ends came to 20 bases. CDR1 SGHTA and CDR2 FQGTGA come from the germline V gene. The chain's CDR3 is CASSPVSGGQGGELFF. CDR3 sequence (DNA): TGTGCCAGCAGCCCGGTCTCCGGGGGGCAAGGCGGGGAGCTGTTTTTT. The full variable domain, with the rest looked up from reference TRBV7-3 and TRBJ2-2, is GAGVSQTPSNKVTEKGKYVELRCDPISGHTALYWYRQSLGQGPEFLIYFQGTGAADDSGLPNDRFFAVRPEGSVSTLKIQRTERGDSAVYLCASSPVSGGQGGELFFGEGSRLTVL.

The gene calls are TRBV7-9 and TRBJ2-6; D call uncertain. The CDR3 spans 17 residues. Germline V gene lookup returns CDR1 SEHNR and CDR2 FQNEAQ (reference sequence). V was cut by 3 bases and J by 0 bases, with 12 bases left in between. The chain's CDR3 is CASSFVAGRSGANVLTF. The CDR3, as DNA: TGTGCCAGCAGCTTTGTGGCAGGTCGCTCTGGGGCCAACGTCCTGACTTTC.

The V and J genes are TRBV7-7 and TRBJ2-1; 9 positions match TRBD2. The CDR3 is made up of 15 amino acids. Germline V gives CDR1 SSHAT, CDR2 FNYEAQ (reference sequence). Germline trimming cut 1 base from V and 3 bases from J; bases unmatched to any gene: 1. CDR3 region: CASSLEAGGYNEQFF. The CDR3 nucleotides are TGTGCCAGCAGCTTAGAAGCGGGGGGCTACAATGAGCAGTTCTTC. Full variable domain (outside the CDR3, taken from reference TRBV7-7 and TRBJ2-1): GAGVSQSPRYKVTKRGQDVTLRCDPISSHATLYWYQQALGQGPEFLTYFNYEAQPDKSGLPSDRFSAERPEGSISTLTIQRTEQRDSAMYRCASSLEAGGYNEQFFGPGTRLTVL.

CDR3 sequence (DNA): TGTGCCAGCAGCTTGGACCAGTTGGGTGGCTACACCTTC. This sequence encodes CASSLDQLGGYTF. The chain employs TRBV7-9 and TRBJ1-2; D gene ambiguous. The V gene lost 3 bases and the J gene lost 7 bases, with 12 bases spanning the gap. The CDR3 spans 13 residues. Germline V CDR1 and CDR2: SEHNR, FQNEAQ (reference sequence). Drawing the rest from reference TRBV7-9 and TRBJ1-2, the complete variable domain is DTGVSQNPRHKITKRGQNVTFRCDPISEHNRLYWYRQTLGQGPEFLTYFQNEAQLEKSRLLSDRFSAERPKGSFSTLEIQRTEQGDSAMYLCASSLDQLGGYTFGSGTRLTVV.

This clone was seen once. This chain links TRBV19 with TRBJ1-2; no firm D call. V was trimmed by 3 bases and J by 4 bases, leaving 9 bases between them. CDR3 length equals 13 residues. CDR1 is LNHDA, CDR2 SQIVND, per germline (reference sequence). CDR3 loop: CASSMVGIYGYTF. The CDR3 nucleotides are TGTGCCAGTAGTATGGTCGGGATCTATGGCTACACCTTC.

The rearrangement joins TRBV30 to TRBJ2-7; D remains unclear. Between the trimmed V and J ends, which lost 2 bases and 0 bases, there was a span of 8 bases. Germline CDR1 GTSNPN, CDR2 SVGIG (reference sequence). This CDR3 is built from 13 residues. The CDR3: CAWSWGSSYEQYF. The DNA of the CDR3 is TGTGCCTGGAGTTGGGGAAGCTCCTACGAGCAGTACTTC.

The genes are TRBV19 and TRBJ2-7, with D possibly being TRBD1 or TRBD2 (5 bases each). The CDR3 runs to 15 residues. The V end was cut by 4 bases, the J end by 0 bases, with 13 bases between. Germline loops: CDR1 LNHDA, CDR2 SQIVND (reference sequence). CDR3 region: CASSKGSRASYEQYF. The CDR3 coding sequence is TGTGCCAGTAGTAAGGGGAGCAGGGCCTCCTACGAGCAGTACTTC.

This clone was detected only once. V gene TRBV15 combines with J gene TRBJ2-5, with D maybe TRBD1 (5 bases). Trimming removed 1 base from V and 5 bases from J, with 8 bases in between. Germline loops: CDR1 LNHNV, CDR2 YYDKDF (reference sequence). This CDR3 comprises 13 residues. The CDR3 nucleotides are TGTGCCACCAGCAGAGCAGGGCACGAGACCCAGTACTTC. Its protein is CATSRAGHETQYF.

About this clone: One junction end does not reproduce the germline sequence, and a read error may be involved. The chain employs TRBV5-1 and TRBJ1-1; D is ambiguous. This CDR3 contains 14 residues. Germline V gene data show CDR1 as SGHRS and CDR2 as YFSETQ. CDR3 protein: CASSLSGENTEAFF. CDR3 DNA: TGCGCCAGCAGCTTGTCCGGGGAGAACACTGAGGCTTTCTTT. Complete variable domain (other parts from reference TRBV5-1 and TRBJ1-1): KAGVTQTPRYLIKTRGQQVTLSCSPISGHRSVSWYQQTPGQGLQFLFEYFSETQRNKGNFPGRFSGRQFSNSRSEMNVSTLELGDSALYLCASSLSGENTEAFFGQGTRLTVV.

The V gene is TRBV10-3, the J gene TRBJ1-2, with 9 bases lining up with TRBD1. CDR1 and CDR2 (germline): ENHRY, SYGVKD. With V trimmed by 3 bases and J by 4 bases, 6 bases remained unmatched. This CDR3 region has 15 residues. CDR3 sequence: CAISDLGTGLYGYTF. CDR3 DNA: TGTGCCATCAGTGACTTAGGGACAGGGCTCTATGGCTACACCTTC.

This chain joins TRBV5-1 and TRBJ1-1; 8 nucleotides line up with TRBD1. V was pared by 4 bases and J by 10 bases, with 12 bases of the junction left unmatched. This CDR3 has 14 residues. Looked up from germline, CDR1 is SGHRS and CDR2 is YFSETQ. The CDR3 spells CASSPAGGIGTAFF. The CDR3 DNA sequence: TGCGCCAGCAGCCCGGCAGGGGGCATTGGTACAGCTTTCTTT.

The chain employs TRBV4-2 and TRBJ1-1; unclear D gene. Germline values: CDR1 LGHNA, CDR2 YNFKEQ. With 1 base removed from V and 4 bases from J, the gap between germline ends came to 10 bases. The CDR3 is 14 residues long. Written as DNA, the CDR3 is TGTGCCAGCAGCCAAGTATCCGGGGTCACTGAAGCTTTCTTT. This gives the protein CASSQVSGVTEAFF.